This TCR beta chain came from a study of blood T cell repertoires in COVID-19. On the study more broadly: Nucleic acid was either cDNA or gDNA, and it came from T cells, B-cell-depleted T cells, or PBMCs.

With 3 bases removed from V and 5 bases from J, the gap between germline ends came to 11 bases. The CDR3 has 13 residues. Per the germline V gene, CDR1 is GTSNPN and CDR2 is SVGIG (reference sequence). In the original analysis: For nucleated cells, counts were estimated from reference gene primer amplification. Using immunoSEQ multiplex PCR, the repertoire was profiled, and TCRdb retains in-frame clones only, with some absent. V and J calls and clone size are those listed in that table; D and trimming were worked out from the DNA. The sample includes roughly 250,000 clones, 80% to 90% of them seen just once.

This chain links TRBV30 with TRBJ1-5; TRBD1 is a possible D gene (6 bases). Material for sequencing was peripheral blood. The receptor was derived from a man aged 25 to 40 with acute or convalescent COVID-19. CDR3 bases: TGTGCCTGGAGCAGGGGCGATCATCAGCCCCAGCATTTT. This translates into CAWSRGDHQPQHF.